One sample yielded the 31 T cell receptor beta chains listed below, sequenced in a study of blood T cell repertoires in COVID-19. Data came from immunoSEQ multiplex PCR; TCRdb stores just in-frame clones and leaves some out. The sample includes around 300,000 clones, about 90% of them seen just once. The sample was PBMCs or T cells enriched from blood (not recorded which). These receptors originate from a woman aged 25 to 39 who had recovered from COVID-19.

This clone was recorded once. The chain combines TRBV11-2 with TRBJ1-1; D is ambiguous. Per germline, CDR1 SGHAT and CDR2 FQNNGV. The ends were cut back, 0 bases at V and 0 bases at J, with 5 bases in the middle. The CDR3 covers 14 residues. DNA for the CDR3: TGTGCCAGCAGCTTAGATCCGGTGAACACTGAAGCTTTCTTT. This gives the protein CASSLDPVNTEAFF.

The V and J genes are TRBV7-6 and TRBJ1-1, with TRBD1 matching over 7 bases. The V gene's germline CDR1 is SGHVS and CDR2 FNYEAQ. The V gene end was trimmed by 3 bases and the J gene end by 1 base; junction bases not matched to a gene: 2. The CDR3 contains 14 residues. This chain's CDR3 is CASSLGTANTEAFF. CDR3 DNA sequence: TGTGCCAGCAGCTTGGGGACAGCGAACACTGAAGCTTTCTTT.

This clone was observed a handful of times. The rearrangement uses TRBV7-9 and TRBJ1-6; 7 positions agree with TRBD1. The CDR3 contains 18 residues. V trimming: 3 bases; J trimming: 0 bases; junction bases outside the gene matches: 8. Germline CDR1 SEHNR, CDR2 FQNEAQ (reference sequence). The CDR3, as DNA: TGTGCCAGCAGCTTTAGCCCAGGGGGAAGCTCCTATAATTCACCCCTCCACTTT. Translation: CASSFSPGGSSYNSPLHF.

In DNA, the CDR3 is TGTGCCAGCAGCACTCCCAGGCGACCAAACCAAGAGACCCAGTACTTC. Protein sequence: CASSTPRRPNQETQYF. The J gene is TRBJ2-5, the V gene TRBV7-8; D uncertain. Germline-derived CDR1 and CDR2 are SGHVS and FQNEAQ. Trimming pared 5 bases from V and 0 bases from J, leaving 16 bases between. The CDR3 covers 16 residues.

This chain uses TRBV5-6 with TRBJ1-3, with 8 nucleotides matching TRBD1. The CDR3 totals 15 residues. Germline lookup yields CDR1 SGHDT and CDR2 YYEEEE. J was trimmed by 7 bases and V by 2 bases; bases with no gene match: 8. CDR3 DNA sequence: TGTGCCAGCAGCTTACGTAGGACAGGGTTGAACACCATATATTTT. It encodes CASSLRRTGLNTIYF.

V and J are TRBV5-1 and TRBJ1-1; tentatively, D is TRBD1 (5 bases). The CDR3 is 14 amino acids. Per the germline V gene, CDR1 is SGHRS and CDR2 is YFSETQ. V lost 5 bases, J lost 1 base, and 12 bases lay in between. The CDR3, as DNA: TGCGCCAGCAGTCCCGGGAGGGGGAACACTGAAGCTTTCTTT. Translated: CASSPGRGNTEAFF.

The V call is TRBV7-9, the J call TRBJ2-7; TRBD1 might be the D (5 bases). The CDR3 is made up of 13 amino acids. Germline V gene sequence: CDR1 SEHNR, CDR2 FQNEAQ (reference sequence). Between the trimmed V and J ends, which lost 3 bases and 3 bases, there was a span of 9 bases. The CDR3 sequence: CASSFTGDYEQYF. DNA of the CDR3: TGTGCCAGCAGCTTCACAGGAGACTACGAGCAGTACTTC.

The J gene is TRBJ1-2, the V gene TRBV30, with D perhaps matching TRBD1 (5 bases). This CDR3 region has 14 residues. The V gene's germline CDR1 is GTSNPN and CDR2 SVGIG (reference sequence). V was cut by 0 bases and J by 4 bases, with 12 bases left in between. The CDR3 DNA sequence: TGTGCCTGGAGTGTACTGGTAGGGGTCTATGGCTACACCTTC. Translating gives CAWSVLVGVYGYTF.

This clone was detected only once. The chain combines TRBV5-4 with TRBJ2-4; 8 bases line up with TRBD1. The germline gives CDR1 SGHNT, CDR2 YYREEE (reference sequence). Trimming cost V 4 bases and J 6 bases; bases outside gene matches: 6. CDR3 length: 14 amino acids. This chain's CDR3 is CASSLQGAGNIQYF. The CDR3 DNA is TGTGCCAGCAGCCTTCAGGGGGCCGGAAACATTCAGTACTTC.

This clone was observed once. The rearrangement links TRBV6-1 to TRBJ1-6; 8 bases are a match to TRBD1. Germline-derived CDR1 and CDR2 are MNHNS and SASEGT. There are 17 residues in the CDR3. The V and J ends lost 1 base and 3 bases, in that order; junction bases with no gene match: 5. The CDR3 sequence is CASSEVSGGSYNSPLHF. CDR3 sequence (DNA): TGTGCCAGCAGTGAAGTTTCAGGGGGCAGCTATAATTCACCCCTCCACTTT.

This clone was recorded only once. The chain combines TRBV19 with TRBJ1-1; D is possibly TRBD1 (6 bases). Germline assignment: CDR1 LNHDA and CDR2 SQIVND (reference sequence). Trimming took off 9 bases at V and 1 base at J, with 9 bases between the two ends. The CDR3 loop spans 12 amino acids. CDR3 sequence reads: CASGQWNTEAFF. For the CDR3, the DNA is TGTGCCAGCGGACAGTGGAACACTGAAGCTTTCTTT.

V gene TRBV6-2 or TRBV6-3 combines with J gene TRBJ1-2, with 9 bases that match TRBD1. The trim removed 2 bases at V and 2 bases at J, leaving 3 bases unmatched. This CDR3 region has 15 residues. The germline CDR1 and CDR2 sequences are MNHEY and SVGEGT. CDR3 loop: CASSYAGTGNYGYTF. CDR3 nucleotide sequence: TGTGCCAGCAGTTACGCCGGGACAGGGAACTATGGCTACACCTTC.

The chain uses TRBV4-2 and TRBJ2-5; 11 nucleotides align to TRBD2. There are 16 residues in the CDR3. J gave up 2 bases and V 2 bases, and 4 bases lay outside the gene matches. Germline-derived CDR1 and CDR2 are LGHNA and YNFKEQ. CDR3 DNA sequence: TGTGCCAGCAGCCAACCGCTAGCGGGGGGTCAAGAGACCCAGTACTTC. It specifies CASSQPLAGGQETQYF.

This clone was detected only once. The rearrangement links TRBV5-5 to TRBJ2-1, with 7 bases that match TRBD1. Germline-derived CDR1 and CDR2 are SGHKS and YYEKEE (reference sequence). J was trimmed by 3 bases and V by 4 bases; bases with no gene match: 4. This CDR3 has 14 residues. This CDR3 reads CASSLRDSYNEQFF. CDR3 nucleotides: TGTGCCAGCAGCCTTCGGGACAGCTACAATGAGCAGTTCTTC.

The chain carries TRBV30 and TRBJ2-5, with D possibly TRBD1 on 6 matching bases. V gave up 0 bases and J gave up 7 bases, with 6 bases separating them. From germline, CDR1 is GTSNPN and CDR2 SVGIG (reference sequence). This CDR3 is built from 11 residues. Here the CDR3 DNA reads TGTGCCTGGAGTGTAGGGGGGACCCAGTACTTC. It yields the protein CAWSVGGTQYF.

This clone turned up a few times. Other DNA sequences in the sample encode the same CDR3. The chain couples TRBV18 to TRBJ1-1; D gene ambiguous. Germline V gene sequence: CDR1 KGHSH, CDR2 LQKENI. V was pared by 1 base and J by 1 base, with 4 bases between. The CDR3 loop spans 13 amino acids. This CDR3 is CASSPQQNTEAFF. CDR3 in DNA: TGTGCCAGCTCACCACAGCAGAACACTGAAGCTTTCTTT. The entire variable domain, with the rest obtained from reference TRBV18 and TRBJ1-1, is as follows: NAGVMQNPRHLVRRRGQEARLRCSPMKGHSHVYWYRQLPEEGLKFMVYLQKENIIDESGMPKERFSAEFPKEGPSILRIQQVVRGDSAAYFCASSPQQNTEAFFGQGTRLTVV.

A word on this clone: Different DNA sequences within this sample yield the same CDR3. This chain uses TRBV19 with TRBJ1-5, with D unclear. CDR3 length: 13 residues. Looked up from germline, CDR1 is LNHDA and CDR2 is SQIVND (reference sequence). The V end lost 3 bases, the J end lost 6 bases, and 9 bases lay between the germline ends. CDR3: CASSMGEGQPQHF. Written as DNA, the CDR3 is TGTGCCAGTAGTATGGGAGAGGGTCAGCCCCAGCATTTT.

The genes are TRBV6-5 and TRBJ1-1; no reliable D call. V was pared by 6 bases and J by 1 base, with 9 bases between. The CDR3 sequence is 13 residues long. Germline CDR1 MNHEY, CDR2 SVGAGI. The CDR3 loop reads CASRAVPNTEAFF. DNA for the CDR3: TGTGCCAGCAGGGCTGTCCCGAACACTGAAGCTTTCTTT.

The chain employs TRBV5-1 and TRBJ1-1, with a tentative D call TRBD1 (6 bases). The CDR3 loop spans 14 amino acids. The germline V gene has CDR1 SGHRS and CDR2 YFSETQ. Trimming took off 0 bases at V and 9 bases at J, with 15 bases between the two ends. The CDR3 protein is CASSLAGQSDQAFF. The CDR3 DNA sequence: TGCGCCAGCAGCTTGGCCGGACAGTCAGATCAAGCTTTCTTT.

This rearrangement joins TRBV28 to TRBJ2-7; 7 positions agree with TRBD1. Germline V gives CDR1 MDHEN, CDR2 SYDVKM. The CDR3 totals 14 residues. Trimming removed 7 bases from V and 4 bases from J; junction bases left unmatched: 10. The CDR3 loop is CASTPAPRGYEQYF. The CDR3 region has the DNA TGTGCCAGCACCCCCGCCCCCAGGGGGTACGAGCAGTACTTC.

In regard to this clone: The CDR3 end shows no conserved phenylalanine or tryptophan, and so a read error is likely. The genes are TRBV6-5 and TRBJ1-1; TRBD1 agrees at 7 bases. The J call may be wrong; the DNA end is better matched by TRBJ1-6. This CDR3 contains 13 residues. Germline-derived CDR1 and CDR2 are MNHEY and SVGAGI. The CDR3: CASSFKGEDRLHP. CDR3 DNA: TGTGCCAGCAGTTTTAAGGGGGAGGACAGGCTCCACCCT.

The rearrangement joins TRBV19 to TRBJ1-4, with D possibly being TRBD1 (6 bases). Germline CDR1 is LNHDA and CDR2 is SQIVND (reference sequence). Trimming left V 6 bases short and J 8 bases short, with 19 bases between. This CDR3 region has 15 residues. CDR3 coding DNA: TGTGCCAGTAGATTGACAGGCGCCGAAAGCGAAAAACTGTTTTTT. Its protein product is CASRLTGAESEKLFF. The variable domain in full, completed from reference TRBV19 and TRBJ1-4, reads DGGITQSPKYLFRKEGQNVTLSCEQNLNHDAMYWYRQDPGQGLRLIYYSQIVNDFQKGDIAEGYSVSREKKESFPLTVTSAQKNPTAFYLCASRLTGAESEKLFFGSGTQLSVL.

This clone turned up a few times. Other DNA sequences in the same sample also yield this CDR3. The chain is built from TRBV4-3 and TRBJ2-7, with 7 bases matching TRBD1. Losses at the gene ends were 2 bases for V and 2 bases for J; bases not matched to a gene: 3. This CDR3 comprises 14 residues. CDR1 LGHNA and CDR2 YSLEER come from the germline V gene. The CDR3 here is CASSQRTGAYEQYF. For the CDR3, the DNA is TGCGCCAGCAGCCAACGGACAGGAGCCTACGAGCAGTACTTC.

CDR3 sequence: CASSLYGRNAGEQFF. The CDR3 region has the DNA TGTGCCAGCAGCCTCTACGGACGGAACGCGGGCGAGCAGTTCTTC. The chain joins TRBV3-1 (or the pseudogene TRBV3-2) to TRBJ2-1; D may be TRBD2 (5 bases). Deletions cut 4 bases from V and 10 bases from J, with 20 bases between. The germline gives CDR1 LGHDT, CDR2 YNNKEL (reference sequence). The CDR3 is 15 residues long.

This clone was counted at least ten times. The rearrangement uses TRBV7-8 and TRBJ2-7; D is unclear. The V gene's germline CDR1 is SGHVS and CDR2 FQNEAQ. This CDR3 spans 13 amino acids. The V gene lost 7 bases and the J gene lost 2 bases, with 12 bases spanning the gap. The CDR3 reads CASTLENPYEQYF. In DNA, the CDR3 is TGTGCCAGCACCCTAGAGAACCCCTACGAGCAGTACTTC. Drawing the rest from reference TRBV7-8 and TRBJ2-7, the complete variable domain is GAGVSQSPRYKVAKRGQDVALRCDPISGHVSLFWYQQALGQGPEFLTYFQNEAQLDKSGLPSDRFFAERPEGSVSTLKIQRTQQEDSAVYLCASTLENPYEQYFGPGTRLTVT.

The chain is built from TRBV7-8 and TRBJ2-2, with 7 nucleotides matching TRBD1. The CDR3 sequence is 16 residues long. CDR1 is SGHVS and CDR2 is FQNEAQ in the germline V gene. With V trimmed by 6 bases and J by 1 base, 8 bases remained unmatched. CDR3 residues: CASSQTGTVNTGELFF. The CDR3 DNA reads TGTGCCAGCAGTCAAACTGGGACAGTGAACACCGGGGAGCTGTTTTTT.

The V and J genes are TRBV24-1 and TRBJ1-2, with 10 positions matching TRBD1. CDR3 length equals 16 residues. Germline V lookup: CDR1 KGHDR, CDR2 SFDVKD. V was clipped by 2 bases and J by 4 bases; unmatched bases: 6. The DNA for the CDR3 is TGTGCCACCAGTGATTCGGGGACAGGGGCCCCCTATGGCTACACCTTC. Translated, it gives CATSDSGTGAPYGYTF.

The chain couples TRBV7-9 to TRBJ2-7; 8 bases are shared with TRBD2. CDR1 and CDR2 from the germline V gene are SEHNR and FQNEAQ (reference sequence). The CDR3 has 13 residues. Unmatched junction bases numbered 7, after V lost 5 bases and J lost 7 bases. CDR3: CASSRGGGNEQYF. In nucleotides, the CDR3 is TGTGCCAGCAGCCGGGGCGGGGGGAATGAGCAGTACTTC.

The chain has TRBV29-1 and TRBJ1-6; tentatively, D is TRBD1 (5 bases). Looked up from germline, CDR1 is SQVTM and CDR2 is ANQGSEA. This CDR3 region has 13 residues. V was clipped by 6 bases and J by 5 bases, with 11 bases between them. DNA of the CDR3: TGCAGCGTCCTGACGGACAATAATTCACCCCTCCACTTT. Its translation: CSVLTDNNSPLHF.

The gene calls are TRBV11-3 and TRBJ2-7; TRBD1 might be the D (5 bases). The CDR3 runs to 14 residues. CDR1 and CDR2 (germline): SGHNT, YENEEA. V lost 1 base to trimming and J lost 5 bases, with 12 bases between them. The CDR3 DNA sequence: TGTGCCAGCAGCTTAGCAGGGAATCACAACGAGCAGTACTTC. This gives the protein CASSLAGNHNEQYF.

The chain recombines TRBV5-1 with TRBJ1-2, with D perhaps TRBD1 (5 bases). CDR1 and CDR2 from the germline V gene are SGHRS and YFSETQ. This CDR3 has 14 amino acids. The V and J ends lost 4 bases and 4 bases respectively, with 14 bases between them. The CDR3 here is CASSPLGGSYGYTF. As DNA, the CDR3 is TGCGCCAGCAGCCCCTTGGGGGGGAGCTATGGCTACACCTTC.